The entry that follows covers one T cell receptor beta chain sequence. The antigen is undetermined. These data originate in a study of T cells after yellow fever vaccination. Background on the study: Any fraction with a low cell number was prepared using SMART-Seq v4 Ultra Low Input.

Template switching by 5'RACE produced TCR cDNA, adding a universal primer site and UMIs. TCRdb fed the 5' RACE reads into MiXCR, producing one record per CDR3 protein. Of over 150,000 distinct CDR3 sequences listed, about 6.2% are singletons. The trim removed 6 bases at V and 5 bases at J, leaving 3 bases unmatched. This CDR3 has 12 residues. Study-wide results and caveats: At around 96% for CD4 and approximately 89% for CD8, most primary-vaccination clones showed up again after the booster.

This specimen was CD4+ T cells sorted from PBMCs, taken on the day of the first yellow fever vaccination. This receptor was taken from a man aged 18 to 29 who received the YFV17D yellow fever vaccine. The chain has TRBV12-3 or TRBV12-4 and TRBJ1-1; 7 bases match TRBD1. The DNA of the CDR3 is TGTGCCAGCAGGGGGACAGCAACTGAAGCTTTCTTT. Its protein product is CASRGTATEAFF.